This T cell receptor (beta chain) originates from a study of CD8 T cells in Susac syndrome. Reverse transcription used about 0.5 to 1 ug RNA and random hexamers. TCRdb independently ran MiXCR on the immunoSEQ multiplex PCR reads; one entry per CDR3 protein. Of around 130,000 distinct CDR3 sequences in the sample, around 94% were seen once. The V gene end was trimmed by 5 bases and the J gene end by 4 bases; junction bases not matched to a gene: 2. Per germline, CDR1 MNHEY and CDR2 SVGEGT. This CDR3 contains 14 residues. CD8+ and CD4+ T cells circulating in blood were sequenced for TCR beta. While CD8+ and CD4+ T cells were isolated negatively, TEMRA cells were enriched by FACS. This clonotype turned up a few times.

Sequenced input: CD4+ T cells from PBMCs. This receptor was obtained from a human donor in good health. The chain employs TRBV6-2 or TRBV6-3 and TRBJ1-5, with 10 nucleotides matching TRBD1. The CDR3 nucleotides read TGTGCCAGCAGTCGACAGGGGGCTAATCAGCCCCAGCATTTT. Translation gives CASSRQGANQPQHF.